The 28 T cell receptor beta chains below all came from one sample that was sequenced in a study of CD8 T cells in Susac syndrome. Random hexamers were used to reverse transcribe roughly 0.45 to 1 ug of RNA. In TCRdb, the immunoSEQ multiplex PCR reads were re-called with MiXCR into one record per CDR3 protein. Among 160,000 or so distinct CDR3 sequences listed, roughly 93% were seen once. Sequenced sample: CD4+ T cells from PBMCs. The origin of the receptors is a human donor in good health.

The chain employs TRBV3-1 and TRBJ1-6; D ambiguous. The germline CDR1 and CDR2 sequences are LGHDT and YNNKEL (reference sequence). V dropped 4 bases and J dropped 8 bases, with 9 bases sitting between them. The CDR3 length is 13 residues. The CDR3 loop reads CASSPSAHSPLHF. As DNA, the CDR3 is TGTGCCAGCAGCCCCTCGGCCCATTCACCCCTCCACTTT.

J is TRBJ1-2 and V is TRBV5-1; D gene ambiguous. V was cut by 3 bases and J by 4 bases, with 16 bases left in between. Germline V gene lookup returns CDR1 SGHRS and CDR2 YFSETQ. The CDR3 runs to 15 residues. CDR3 DNA: TGCGCCAGCAGCTCCAACCCTCCACTTACCTATGGCTACACCTTC. This encodes CASSSNPPLTYGYTF.

The chain joins TRBV10-3 to TRBJ1-1; D uncertain. Trimming removed 3 bases at V and 2 bases at J, with 16 bases between. Germline-derived CDR1 and CDR2 are ENHRY and SYGVKD. The CDR3 has 16 amino acids. CDR3 sequence reads: CAISDRLRTGNTEAFF. As DNA, the CDR3 is TGTGCCATCAGTGATCGCTTGCGGACGGGTAACACTGAAGCTTTCTTT.

The CDR3 loop is CSARGEAGVETQYF. CDR3 nucleotides: TGCAGTGCTAGAGGGGAAGCGGGGGTAGAGACCCAGTACTTC. The V call is TRBV20-1, the J call TRBJ2-5; 8 bases match TRBD2. Per germline, CDR1 DFQATT and CDR2 SNEGSKA (reference sequence). The J segment lost 4 bases and the V segment lost 1 base, leaving 5 bases of the junction unmatched. The CDR3 loop spans 14 amino acids.

V gene TRBV25-1 combines with J gene TRBJ1-3; D is ambiguous. V dropped 1 base and J dropped 11 bases, with 12 bases sitting between them. The CDR3 has 13 residues. Per germline, CDR1 MGHDK and CDR2 SYGVNS. CDR3 protein: CASSESVGGAIYF. CDR3 coding DNA: TGTGCCAGCAGTGAATCGGTGGGTGGCGCCATATATTTT.

V gene TRBV4-1 combines with J gene TRBJ1-1; D is unclear. Germline V gene lookup returns CDR1 MGHRA and CDR2 YSYEKL. The V end lost 1 base, the J end lost 1 base, and 10 bases lay between the germline ends. The CDR3 contains 15 residues. CDR3 amino acids: CASSQGDKENTEAFF. CDR3 nucleotide sequence: TGCGCCAGCAGCCAAGGAGACAAGGAGAACACTGAAGCTTTCTTT.

This chain uses TRBV2 with TRBJ1-6; 8 bases align to TRBD1. The germline V gene has CDR1 SNHLY and CDR2 FYNNEI. With 4 bases clipped from V and 9 bases from J, the junction kept 11 bases outside the gene matches. The CDR3 has 16 residues. CDR3 region: CASSAEMAGGGSPLHF. The DNA for the CDR3 is TGTGCCAGCAGTGCCGAGATGGCAGGGGGCGGTTCACCCCTCCACTTT.

This rearrangement joins TRBV3-1 to TRBJ2-2, with D maybe TRBD1 (5 bases). Between the trimmed V and J ends, which lost 2 bases and 7 bases, there was a span of 11 bases. Per germline, CDR1 LGHDT and CDR2 YNNKEL (reference sequence). The length of the CDR3 is 14 residues. Written as DNA, the CDR3 is TGTGCCAGCAGCCAATTAGGGGCGGACGGGGAGCTGTTTTTT. Translated: CASSQLGADGELFF.

The genes are TRBV29-1 and TRBJ2-5; no clear D gene. Germline CDR1 is SQVTM and CDR2 is ANQGSEA. CDR3 size: 13 residues. V lost 3 bases to trimming and J lost 3 bases, with 11 bases between them. The CDR3 protein is CSVDGLAEETQYF. CDR3 sequence (DNA): TGCAGCGTTGATGGCCTCGCGGAAGAGACCCAGTACTTC.

As concerns this clonotype: An end of the junction differs from the germline gene, which may be a read error. V gene TRBV18 combines with J gene TRBJ1-3; D unresolved. Looked up from germline, CDR1 is KGHSH and CDR2 is LQKENI. The CDR3 has 15 residues. The CDR3 is CASSTPGRSGNTIYF. The CDR3 DNA is TGTGCCAGCTCAACACCGGGCCGCTCTGGAAACACCATATATTTT.

A single count supports this clonotype. This chain connects TRBV12-5 to TRBJ2-7, with TRBD2 identical over 7 bases. Germline V gene sequence: CDR1 LGHNT, CDR2 FRNRAP. The junction had 13 bases not matched to a gene; V was cut back by 5 bases and J by 3 bases. The CDR3 has 16 residues. DNA of the CDR3: TGTGCTAGTGGTCCTGGCCCTATAGCGGGTTTCTACGAGCAGTACTTC. This translates into CASGPGPIAGFYEQYF. Filled out from reference TRBV12-5 and TRBJ2-7, the complete variable domain reads DARVTQTPRHKVTEMGQEVTMRCQPILGHNTVFWYRQTMMQGLELLAYFRNRAPLDDSGMPKDRFSAEMPDATLATLKIQPSEPRDSAVYFCASGPGPIAGFYEQYFGPGTRLTVT.

The rearrangement joins TRBV5-1 to TRBJ2-7; TRBD2 matches at 9 bases. This CDR3 spans 14 amino acids. J was trimmed by 3 bases and V by 2 bases; bases with no gene match: 3. Germline V gene sequence: CDR1 SGHRS, CDR2 YFSETQ. The CDR3 is CASSFGGGGYEQYF. The CDR3 DNA reads as TGCGCCAGCAGCTTTGGCGGGGGGGGCTACGAGCAGTACTTC.

This clonotype is a singleton in its sample. J is TRBJ2-5 and V is TRBV5-1; 7 nucleotides agree with TRBD1. V was clipped by 7 bases and J by 2 bases; unmatched bases: 8. Per germline, CDR1 SGHRS and CDR2 YFSETQ. CDR3 length: 14 residues. This chain's CDR3 is CASGEGAPQETQYF. CDR3 DNA sequence: TGCGCCAGCGGAGAGGGGGCCCCACAAGAGACCCAGTACTTC.

This chain connects TRBV4-1 to TRBJ2-7; D may be TRBD2 (6 bases). The CDR3 runs 15 residues. The germline gives CDR1 MGHRA, CDR2 YSYEKL. Trimming left V 5 bases short and J 3 bases short, with 17 bases between. Here the CDR3 reads CASSSSTPGDYEQYF. The CDR3 DNA reads as TGCGCCAGCAGCTCCTCCACGCCGGGGGACTACGAGCAGTACTTC.

The gene calls are TRBV25-1 and TRBJ2-4; D is undetermined. The V end lost 1 base, the J end lost 3 bases, and 10 bases lay between the germline ends. Germline V CDR1 and CDR2: MGHDK, SYGVNS. This CDR3 is built from 15 residues. The CDR3 DNA reads TGTGCCAGCAGTGAATTGGAACGCGGCAAAAACATTCAGTACTTC. Translation gives CASSELERGKNIQYF.

The CDR3 sequence is CASSIPGGSSYNEQFF. The CDR3 region has the DNA TGTGCCAGCAGCATACCGGGGGGGAGCTCCTACAATGAGCAGTTCTTC. The V and J genes are TRBV7-2 and TRBJ2-1; TRBD2 aligns across 8 bases. Per germline, CDR1 SGHTA and CDR2 FQGNSA. Trimming at V came to 5 bases and at J to 0 bases, leaving 6 bases not matched to a gene. The length of the CDR3 is 16 residues.

J is TRBJ2-2 and V is TRBV5-1; the D call may be TRBD1 or TRBD2 (5 bases each). Germline values: CDR1 SGHRS, CDR2 YFSETQ. The CDR3 consists of 15 residues. The germline V and J ends were trimmed by 4 bases and 6 bases, with 16 bases remaining between them. The chain's CDR3 is CASSGSLRGPGELFF. The CDR3 DNA reads TGCGCCAGCAGCGGAAGCTTACGGGGCCCCGGGGAGCTGTTTTTT.

This clonotype showed up just once. The chain couples TRBV3-1 to TRBJ1-2, with 8 bases fitting TRBD1. The CDR3 totals 11 residues. J was trimmed by 7 bases and V by 10 bases; bases with no gene match: 5. Germline V gene data show CDR1 as LGHDT and CDR2 as YNNKEL (reference sequence). CDR3 coding DNA: TGTGCCACCGGACAGGGCTCTGGCTACACCTTC. This sequence encodes CATGQGSGYTF.

V and J are TRBV3-1 and TRBJ1-2; unclear D gene. V was pared by 1 base and J by 8 bases, with 14 bases between. The CDR3 length is 14 residues. The germline gives CDR1 LGHDT, CDR2 YNNKEL (reference sequence). Written as DNA, the CDR3 is TGTGCCAGCAGCCAAGCGACGAATTTCGGCGGCTACACCTTC. Its protein is CASSQATNFGGYTF.

The rearrangement uses TRBV5-1 and TRBJ1-1, with a tentative D call TRBD1 (6 bases). The germline V gene encodes CDR1 SGHRS and CDR2 YFSETQ. V dropped 3 bases and J dropped 2 bases, with 11 bases sitting between them. This CDR3 has 14 amino acids. The chain's CDR3 is CASSSPGHNTEAFF. The CDR3 nucleotides read TGCGCCAGCAGCTCTCCGGGACACAACACTGAAGCTTTCTTT. The full variable domain, completed using reference TRBV5-1 and TRBJ1-1, is KAGVTQTPRYLIKTRGQQVTLSCSPISGHRSVSWYQQTPGQGLQFLFEYFSETQRNKGNFPGRFSGRQFSNSRSEMNVSTLELGDSALYLCASSSPGHNTEAFFGQGTRLTVV.

V and J are TRBV19 and TRBJ1-1, with D perhaps matching TRBD1 (6 bases). CDR3 length: 16 residues. The ends were cut back, 5 bases at V and 1 base at J, with 17 bases in the middle. Germline CDR1 LNHDA, CDR2 SQIVND (reference sequence). The CDR3 reads CASSPRWGAGNTEAFF. The CDR3 nucleotides are TGTGCCAGTAGTCCCCGGTGGGGGGCCGGGAACACTGAAGCTTTCTTT.

The chain recombines TRBV7-9 with TRBJ1-1, with D possibly being TRBD1 (5 bases). CDR3 length: 14 residues. CDR1 is SEHNR and CDR2 is FQNEAQ in the germline V gene (reference sequence). Between the trimmed V and J ends, which lost 4 bases and 1 base, there was a span of 10 bases. The chain's CDR3 is CASSSTDRNTEAFF. CDR3 coding DNA: TGTGCCAGCAGCTCGACCGACAGGAACACTGAAGCTTTCTTT.

The V call is TRBV12-3 or TRBV12-4, the J call TRBJ1-1; the D gene is possibly TRBD1 (5 bases). CDR3 size: 14 residues. V lost 4 bases and J 2 bases, leaving 11 bases between the germline ends. CDR3 nucleotides: TGTGCCAGCAGTTGGGGCTTCGGCAACACTGAAGCTTTCTTT. It translates to CASSWGFGNTEAFF.

The gene calls are TRBV5-8 and TRBJ1-6; D gene uncertain. Deletions cut 2 bases from V and 5 bases from J, with 11 bases between. The CDR3 is made up of 15 amino acids. Per germline, CDR1 SGHTS and CDR2 YDEGEE. Here the CDR3 DNA reads TGTGCCAGCAGCTTCTTCTCCGGGGATAATTCACCCCTCCACTTT. Amino acids: CASSFFSGDNSPLHF.

The J gene is TRBJ1-5, the V gene TRBV7-9, with unresolved D. Trimming pared 7 bases from V and 0 bases from J, leaving 4 bases between. From germline, CDR1 is SEHNR and CDR2 FQNEAQ (reference sequence). This CDR3 region has 12 residues. The CDR3 here is CASKGSNQPQHF. CDR3 nucleotides: TGTGCCAGCAAGGGTAGCAATCAGCCCCAGCATTTT.

V usage is TRBV30 and J usage is TRBJ2-5; possible D gene TRBD1, 6 bases. The V and J ends lost 3 bases and 4 bases respectively, with 15 bases between them. The CDR3 totals 14 residues. Germline assignment: CDR1 GTSNPN and CDR2 SVGIG (reference sequence). The chain's CDR3 is CAWSPGQFGETQYF. CDR3 in DNA: TGTGCCTGGAGCCCAGGACAGTTCGGAGAGACCCAGTACTTC.

The CDR3 here is CASSHLGGANEQFF. As DNA, the CDR3 is TGCGCCAGCAGCCACTTGGGGGGGGCAAATGAGCAGTTCTTC. The V and J genes are TRBV4-1 and TRBJ2-1, with a weak D call TRBD2 (7 bases). Germline V gene lookup returns CDR1 MGHRA and CDR2 YSYEKL. The CDR3 spans 14 residues. V gave up 3 bases and J gave up 7 bases, with 13 bases separating them.

This chain connects TRBV7-9 to TRBJ2-5; no firm D call. The CDR3 covers 16 residues. Germline assignment: CDR1 SEHNR and CDR2 FQNEAQ (reference sequence). Trimming shortened V by 1 base and J by 0 bases, and 12 bases separated the two germline ends. This CDR3 reads CASSLGAGLNQETQYF. The CDR3 nucleotides read TGTGCCAGCAGCTTAGGAGCTGGTCTGAACCAAGAGACCCAGTACTTC.